This is a list of T cell receptor beta chains from one sample in a study of cytomegalovirus exposure and HLA in healthy donors. The protocol was immunoSEQ multiplex PCR, while the TCRdb copy is restricted to in-frame clones and leaves out a portion. The sample contains roughly 150,000 clones, over 60% of which appear only once. Sequenced sample: PBMCs. These receptors were taken from a man aged 35 to 55 in good health and CMV-seronegative. Both conserved end residues are part of each CDR3. A D gene is named only where the DNA matches it firmly. Only part of the rows carry a size: once, few, many, or a class if the clone is expanded.

>TRBV5-1|.|TRBJ2-3|once
CASSPLATQDTQYF
TGCGCCAGCAGCCCGCTAGCGACTCAGGATACGCAGTATTTT
>TRBV7-3|.|TRBJ2-2|once
CASRRGTGELFF
TGTGCCAGCAGGCGGGGCACCGGGGAGCTGTTTTTT
>TRBV13|TRBD1|TRBJ2-1|.
CASSLGQGVGRYNEQFF
TGTGCCAGCAGCTTAGGCCAGGGGGTAGGACGCTACAATGAGCAGTTCTTC
>TRBV11-3|.|TRBJ1-1|.
CASSWGGLEAFF
TGTGCCAGCAGCTGGGGGGGACTTGAAGCTTTCTTT
>TRBV19|TRBD1|TRBJ2-7|many
CASSIGGTGFAYEQYF
TGTGCCAGTAGTATAGGAGGGACAGGGTTTGCCTACGAGCAGTACTTC
>TRBV5-1|TRBD1|TRBJ1-4|.
CASSLRTGAPNEKLFF
TGCGCCAGCAGCCTACGGACAGGGGCCCCTAATGAAAAACTGTTTTTT
>TRBV7-9|.|TRBJ1-2|once
CASSLGTGRDGYTF
TGTGCCAGCAGCTTAGGAACAGGGAGGGATGGCTACACCTTC
>TRBV6-1|.|TRBJ1-5|.
CASSEMRTLTYSNQPQHF
TGTGCCAGCAGTGAAATGAGGACTCTAACATACAGCAATCAGCCCCAGCATTTT
>TRBV4-2|TRBD2|TRBJ2-3|.
CASSQEFLAGAIDTQYF
TGTGCCAGCAGCCAAGAGTTTCTAGCGGGTGCGATAGATACGCAGTATTTT
>TRBV20-1|.|TRBJ2-7|.
CSAPGLGEQYF
TGCAGTGCTCCTGGACTGGGCGAGCAGTACTTC
>TRBV5-1|.|TRBJ2-7|.
CASSFGRLSYEQYF
TGCGCCAGCAGCTTCGGCAGGCTCTCCTACGAGCAGTACTTC
>TRBV19|.|TRBJ2-1|.
CASSIPPYGVQFF
TGTGCCAGTAGTATCCCCCCCTACGGGGTGCAGTTCTTC
>TRBV4-3|.|TRBJ2-1|.
CASSPTPGLSYNEQFF
TGCGCCAGCAGCCCTACTCCAGGGTTATCCTACAATGAGCAGTTCTTC
>TRBV10-3|TRBD1|TRBJ1-6|.
CAIIRTGEGSPLHF
TGTGCCATCATCCGGACAGGGGAGGGATCACCCCTCCACTTT
>TRBV7-3|TRBD1|TRBJ2-3|.
CASSFQGETQYF
TGTGCCAGCAGCTTTCAGGGGGAGACGCAGTATTTT
>TRBV28|.|TRBJ1-1|.
CASAPMNGANTEAFF
TGTGCCAGCGCCCCCATGAATGGGGCGAACACTGAAGCTTTCTTT
>TRBV5-6|TRBD2|TRBJ2-1|once
CASSYVSLAGVRFF
TGTGCCAGCAGCTACGTGTCACTAGCGGGAGTTCGGTTCTTC
>TRBV9|.|TRBJ2-5|.
CASSPGHLQETQYF
TGTGCCAGCAGCCCGGGACACCTCCAAGAGACCCAGTACTTC
>TRBV28|TRBD1|TRBJ2-2|.
CASSPGTGGFGELFF
TGTGCCAGCAGTCCCGGGACAGGGGGATTCGGGGAGCTGTTTTTT
>TRBV4-2|TRBD2|TRBJ2-6|medium-sized
CASSGVAGGQAGANVLTF
TGTGCCAGCAGCGGGGTAGCGGGAGGACAGGCTGGGGCCAACGTCCTGACTTTC
>TRBV28|.|TRBJ2-7|.
CASGAGTYEQYF
TGTGCCAGCGGGGCAGGCACCTACGAGCAGTACTTC
>TRBV10-3|TRBD1|TRBJ2-6|.
CAISDPTGGAPSGANVLTF
TGTGCCATCAGTGACCCGACAGGGGGCGCCCCGTCTGGGGCCAACGTCCTGACTTTC
>TRBV7-3|.|TRBJ2-1|.
CASSLTGSEQFF
TGTGCCAGCAGCTTAACCGGGAGTGAGCAGTTCTTC
>TRBV6-1|.|TRBJ2-7|.
CASRQYDYEQYF
TGTGCCAGCAGGCAGTACGACTACGAGCAGTACTTC
>TRBV6-1|TRBD2|TRBJ2-1|few
CASSETGGGAYNEQFF
TGTGCCAGCAGTGAAACTGGCGGGGGGGCCTACAATGAGCAGTTCTTC
>TRBV5-5|.|TRBJ1-5|.
CASSTTRNQPQHF
TGTGCCAGCAGCACCACTCGGAATCAGCCCCAGCATTTT
>TRBV11-2|TRBD1|TRBJ1-2|once
CASSSDRGNAYGYTF
TGTGCCAGCAGCTCCGACAGGGGAAATGCCTATGGCTACACCTTC
>TRBV2|TRBD1|TRBJ1-2|few
CASSVNQGEFFGYTF
TGTGCCAGCAGTGTGAATCAGGGGGAATTTTTTGGCTACACCTTC